The entry that follows covers one T cell receptor (beta chain) sequence. Antigen: not known. This entry is derived from a study of OX40 agonist ivuxolimab in advanced cancers. Study background: Given to patients was ivuxolimab, an agonistic anti-OX40 (CD134) antibody. The study, taken as a whole, reports: Clonal expansion from baseline to week 6 occurred in both CD4+ and CD8+ T cells. Partial responders treated at 0.1-3.0 mg/kg exhibited clonal expansion among the lowest measured.

Sequencing used immunoSEQ multiplex PCR; TCRdb keeps in-frame clones, though not all of them. The profile covers tens of thousands of clones, with roughly 90% appearing a single time and around 5.6% taken by the ten largest. Germline loops: CDR1 SGHVS, CDR2 FNYEAQ. Trimming at V came to 4 bases and at J to 5 bases, leaving 14 bases not matched to a gene. The CDR3 totals 18 residues. Systemic immunosuppression or autoimmune disease history was grounds to exclude patients. V is TRBV7-6 and J is TRBJ2-5; TRBD1 matches 12 bases. Material: CD4+ or CD8+ T cells sorted from blood, obtained in a trial of the OX40 agonist ivuxolimab. The source is an adult with an advanced solid tumor such as melanoma, head and neck, liver or kidney cancer. The CDR3 loop is CASSSARDRGRTWETQYF. The CDR3 coding sequence is TGTGCCAGCAGCTCGGCCCGGGACAGGGGGCGCACGTGGGAGACCCAGTACTTC.